These T cell receptor beta chains were read from a single sample in a study of beta chain features in type 1 diabetes. TCRdb's copy holds only in-frame clones and misses some; the assay was immunoSEQ multiplex PCR. The profile shows 300,000 to 350,000 clones, around 9.3% of them singletons. Sequencing was performed on central memory CD4+ T cells from blood. Receptors were obtained from a man aged 30-40 years with type 1 diabetes. Both conserved end residues are part of each CDR3. A D gene is named only where the DNA matches it firmly. Not every row has a clone size; where given, it reads once, few, many or a size class.

D,size,V,J,CDR3,DNA
NA,NA,TRBV19,TRBJ1-2,CASSYSDYGYTF,TGTGCCAGTAGTTACAGCGACTATGGCTACACCTTC
NA,NA,TRBV6-1,TRBJ2-7,CASSSGGAGYEQYF,TGTGCCAGCAGTTCGGGGGGCGCAGGATACGAGCAGTACTTC
NA,few,TRBV6-5,TRBJ1-5,CASSLDGNQPQHF,TGTGCCAGCAGCCTGGATGGAAATCAGCCCCAGCATTTT
NA,many,TRBV9,TRBJ1-6,CASSVVGSGTNNSPLHF,TGTGCCAGCAGCGTAGTAGGGAGTGGGACAAACAATTCACCCCTCCACTTT
TRBD1,NA,TRBV6-6,TRBJ2-7,CASSYLQGAEQYF,TGTGCCAGCAGTTACTTACAGGGGGCCGAGCAGTACTTC
TRBD2,NA,TRBV7-2,TRBJ2-7,CASSLAPIGRGSYEQYF,TGTGCCAGCAGCTTAGCTCCCATCGGGAGGGGTTCCTACGAGCAGTACTTC
TRBD2,few,TRBV5-1,TRBJ2-3,CASSSGGDATQYF,TGCGCCAGCAGTAGCGGGGGGGACGCTACGCAGTATTTT
NA,NA,TRBV19,TRBJ2-5,CASSNTLGETQYF,TGTGCCAGTAGTAACACTCTCGGGGAGACCCAGTACTTC
TRBD2,NA,TRBV5-4,TRBJ2-2,CASSLDRLAVPGELFF,TGTGCCAGCAGCTTGGATCGACTAGCGGTCCCCGGGGAGCTGTTTTTT
TRBD2,NA,TRBV6-5,TRBJ2-7,CASKWAGAYEQYF,TGTGCCAGCAAATGGGCGGGGGCCTACGAGCAGTACTTC
NA,NA,TRBV4-3,TRBJ1-2,CASSQDHQGGGYTF,TGCGCCAGCAGCCAAGATCACCAGGGAGGAGGCTACACCTTC
NA,NA,TRBV27,TRBJ2-1,CATPGLDEQFF,TGTGCCACTCCGGGACTGGATGAGCAGTTCTTC
NA,NA,TRBV2,TRBJ2-7,CASSQRAPGSYEQYF,TGTGCCAGCAGTCAGAGAGCCCCAGGTTCCTACGAGCAGTACTTC
TRBD1,few,TRBV28,TRBJ1-3,CASRPGQRGNTIYF,TGTGCCAGTCGACCGGGACAGCGAGGAAACACCATATATTTT
NA,few,TRBV28,TRBJ2-3,CASSRSGGRSTDTQYF,TGTGCCAGCAGTCGCTCCGGGGGCCGGAGCACAGATACGCAGTATTTT
NA,few,TRBV13,TRBJ2-7,CASSLDGGPYEQYF,TGTGCCAGCAGCTTAGATGGCGGCCCCTACGAGCAGTACTTC
NA,NA,TRBV9,TRBJ1-6,CASGGRDSPLHF,TGTGCCAGTGGCGGCCGAGATTCACCCCTCCACTTT
NA,many,TRBV2,TRBJ2-4,CASSQRAASGKLAKNIQYF,TGTGCCAGCAGCCAGCGGGCCGCCTCTGGGAAGTTAGCCAAAAACATTCAGTACTTC
NA,NA,TRBV9,TRBJ2-5,CASSVVRQKMETQYF,TGTGCCAGCAGCGTAGTTAGGCAGAAGATGGAGACCCAGTACTTC
NA,few,TRBV5-4,TRBJ1-1,CASSFWDTEAFF,TGTGCCAGCAGCTTTTGGGACACTGAAGCTTTCTTT
NA,NA,TRBV15,TRBJ2-1,CATSRDLGLSYNEQFF,TGTGCCACCAGCAGAGATCTAGGCTTGTCCTACAATGAGCAGTTCTTC
NA,NA,TRBV4-3,TRBJ2-3,CASSPGSTDTQYF,TGCGCCAGCAGCCCGGGGAGCACAGATACGCAGTATTTT
NA,NA,TRBV7-2,TRBJ1-4,CASSLATQPGWEKLFF,TGTGCCAGCAGCTTAGCCACTCAACCTGGGTGGGAAAAACTGTTTTTT
TRBD2,NA,TRBV5-1,TRBJ2-5,CASSLASGGTETQYF,TGCGCCAGCAGCTTGGCTAGCGGGGGGACGGAGACCCAGTACTTC
NA,NA,TRBV19,TRBJ2-1,CASSIQSDDNEQFF,TGTGCCAGTAGTATACAGAGCGACGACAATGAGCAGTTCTTC
NA,NA,TRBV6-5,TRBJ1-2,CASSYRGESSNYGYTF,TGTGCCAGCAGTTACCGCGGGGAAAGCTCTAACTATGGCTACACCTTC
NA,few,TRBV7-2,TRBJ2-1,CASSLVRVGIDEQFF,TGTGCCAGCAGCTTAGTCAGGGTCGGGATCGATGAGCAGTTCTTC
TRBD1,few,TRBV5-1,TRBJ2-1,CASSLEPRDSYNEQFF,TGCGCCAGCAGCTTGGAGCCTCGGGACAGCTACAATGAGCAGTTCTTC
TRBD1,NA,TRBV5-6,TRBJ1-4,CASSGTATNEKLFF,TGTGCCAGTTCCGGGACAGCGACTAATGAAAAACTGTTTTTT
TRBD2,NA,TRBV10-1,TRBJ2-1,CASSTSGGAWEQFF,TGCGCCAGCAGTACTAGCGGGGGGGCCTGGGAGCAGTTCTTC
TRBD1,few,TRBV4-3,TRBJ2-7,CASSPTGGTYEQYF,TGCGCCAGCAGCCCGACAGGGGGCACCTACGAGCAGTACTTC
NA,few,TRBV6-5,TRBJ2-7,CASSFENEQYF,TGTGCCAGCAGTTTCGAGAACGAGCAGTACTTC
NA,few,TRBV18,TRBJ2-7,CASSPQDLYEQYF,TGTGCCAGCTCACCACAGGATCTCTACGAGCAGTACTTC
TRBD1,few,TRBV11-2,TRBJ2-3,CASSLLGTAGSDTQYF,TGTGCCAGCAGCTTGCTTGGGACAGCCGGTTCAGATACGCAGTATTTT
NA,few,TRBV5-1,TRBJ2-7,CASSDRGSVSYEQYF,TGCGCCAGCAGCGACCGGGGTAGCGTCTCCTACGAGCAGTACTTC
NA,many,TRBV28,TRBJ1-2,CASLTGITPYGYTF,TGTGCCAGCCTCACAGGGATAACGCCCTATGGCTACACCTTC
NA,few,TRBV29-1,TRBJ1-1,CSVEVMNLGRVNTEAFF,TGCAGCGTTGAAGTAATGAATTTGGGCAGGGTGAACACTGAAGCTTTCTTT
NA,NA,TRBV6-5,TRBJ2-3,CASSTPPDTQYF,TGTGCCAGCAGTACCCCCCCAGATACGCAGTATTTT
NA,NA,TRBV23-1,TRBJ2-3,CASSRPKFTSTDTQYF,TGCGCCAGCAGTCGCCCGAAATTCACTAGCACAGATACGCAGTATTTT
NA,few,TRBV7-9,TRBJ2-3,CASSLFRDPTDTQYF,TGTGCCAGCAGCTTATTCAGGGACCCCACAGATACGCAGTATTTT
NA,few,TRBV11-3,TRBJ2-7,CASSLDLRREQYF,TGTGCCAGCAGCTTAGATCTTCGCAGAGAGCAGTACTTC
NA,few,TRBV5-1,TRBJ1-2,CASSPWEGIGYGYTF,TGCGCCAGCAGCCCCTGGGAGGGGATAGGCTATGGCTACACCTTC
TRBD2,few,TRBV7-2,TRBJ2-1,CASSPRDYIIHEQFF,TGTGCCAGCAGCCCTCGGGACTATATTATCCATGAGCAGTTCTTC
NA,few,TRBV7-2,TRBJ1-3,CASSLVAGTIYF,TGTGCCAGCAGCTTAGTAGCCGGCACCATATATTTT
NA,few,TRBV28,TRBJ2-1,CASSSLEGGTYNEQFF,TGTGCCAGCAGTTCCCTCGAGGGAGGCACCTACAATGAGCAGTTCTTC
NA,NA,TRBV11-2,TRBJ1-5,CASSLGFQNQPQHF,TGTGCCAGCAGCTTAGGGTTTCAGAATCAGCCCCAGCATTTT